This TCR beta chain was recovered during a study of T-cell memory formation after mild COVID-19. Study results and caveats: A subset of responding clones appeared in pre-infection memory, suggesting cross-reactive memory joined. Clones that got smaller from day 15 to 85 had even CD4/CD8, while clones growing later tipped toward CD4+. Mainly CM and EM harbored the contracting CD4+ clones; mainly EMRA harbored the CD8+ ones.

This CDR3 region has 15 residues. Germline V CDR1 and CDR2: SGHRS, YFSETQ. V shed 0 bases and J 10 bases; nucleotides not matched to a gene: 7. Sample barcodes and UMIs were carried by the TCR alpha and TCR beta cDNA libraries that 5'RACE generated with constant-segment primers. MiXCR was run by TCRdb on the 5' RACE reads, yielding one entry per CDR3 protein. There are just over 60,000 distinct CDR3 sequences in the sample; over 8.5% occur only once, and about 1% lies in the top ten. A remark on this clonotype: Its antigen is not known.

The receptor was derived from a man younger than 35 who had mild COVID-19 (a few samples of this study predate the infection). Cell type and time point are not known. This chain uses TRBV5-1 with TRBJ2-1, with 10 bases aligning to TRBD1. Sequencing was carried out using PBMCs or a T cell subset sorted from them (not recorded which). The CDR3 DNA sequence: TGCGCCAGCAGCTTGGTACCCGGGACAGGGGTAGAGCAGTTCTTC. Translation: CASSLVPGTGVEQFF. Supplemented by reference TRBV5-1 and TRBJ2-1, the full variable domain reads KAGVTQTPRYLIKTRGQQVTLSCSPISGHRSVSWYQQTPGQGLQFLFEYFSETQRNKGNFPGRFSGRQFSNSRSEMNVSTLELGDSALYLCASSLVPGTGVEQFFGPGTRLTVL.